Below, 26 T cell receptor beta chains from the same sample are listed, as sequenced in a study of Ad26.COV2.S vaccination and SARS-CoV-2 variants. Some clones are missing from TCRdb's copy, which holds only in-frame ones; the method was immunoSEQ multiplex PCR. The sample shows about 440,000 clones, less than 95% of them seen only once. The sample's treatment: roughly 20 received Ad26.COV2.S at low or high dose, single or two shots; 5 received placebo; per-sample allocation not given. It was on day 63 after the first vaccine or placebo injection that samples were taken. The starting material was peripheral blood, obtained in a trial of Ad26.COV2.S vaccine versus placebo. These receptors were obtained from a person between 18 and 65 years old who received the Ad26.COV2.S COVID-19 vaccine or a placebo.

The V gene is TRBV29-1, the J gene TRBJ1-1; D not certain. This CDR3 region has 12 residues. CDR1 is SQVTM, CDR2 ANQGSEA, per germline. The V gene lost 7 bases and the J gene lost 6 bases, with 15 bases spanning the gap. The CDR3 bases are TGCAGCGCCCAAAGGATCGGGGCTGAAGCTTTCTTT. This encodes CSAQRIGAEAFF.

V is TRBV3-1 (or the pseudogene TRBV3-2) and J is TRBJ2-2; TRBD1 matches 9 bases. Germline loops: CDR1 LGHDT, CDR2 YNNKEL (reference sequence). The junction had 7 bases not matched to a gene; V was cut back by 4 bases and J by 4 bases. The CDR3 has 16 residues. DNA for the CDR3: TGTGCCAGCAGCCCATGGGACAGGGTGGGCACCGGGGAGCTGTTTTTT. It specifies CASSPWDRVGTGELFF.

The chain links TRBV27 to TRBJ2-7; D is tentatively TRBD1 or TRBD2 (5 bases each). The germline V and J ends were trimmed by 6 bases and 9 bases, with 9 bases remaining between them. This CDR3 has 10 amino acids. Germline V gives CDR1 MNHEY, CDR2 SMNVEV (reference sequence). The CDR3 here is CASRGERQYF. CDR3 in DNA: TGTGCCAGCAGGGGGGAGCGGCAGTACTTC.

This sequence joins TRBV4-2 and TRBJ2-5, with a weak D call TRBD2 (5 bases). Trimming took off 1 base at V and 0 bases at J, with 9 bases between the two ends. Looked up from germline, CDR1 is LGHNA and CDR2 is YNFKEQ. This CDR3 has 15 residues. The chain's CDR3 is CASSQAQRDQETQYF. Written as DNA, the CDR3 is TGTGCCAGCAGCCAAGCCCAGAGGGACCAAGAGACCCAGTACTTC.

CDR3 residues: CASSGGGPNQPQHF. CDR3 DNA sequence: TGTGCCAGCAGTGGGGGGGGCCCCAATCAGCCCCAGCATTTT. The gene calls are TRBV25-1 and TRBJ1-5, with a weak D call TRBD1 (6 bases). From germline, CDR1 is MGHDK and CDR2 SYGVNS. Trimming left V 4 bases short and J 3 bases short, with 10 bases between. The CDR3 totals 14 residues.

The genes are TRBV3-1 (or the pseudogene TRBV3-2) and TRBJ1-2, with unresolved D. The CDR3 contains 12 residues. CDR1 is LGHDT and CDR2 is YNNKEL in the germline V gene (reference sequence). V shed 11 bases and J shed 7 bases, with 17 bases lying between them. For the CDR3, the DNA is TGTGCCTCCAGCGGGCCCAGAGGTGGCTACACCTTC. Translated: CASSGPRGGYTF.

The chain is built from TRBV3-1 (or the pseudogene TRBV3-2) and TRBJ1-2; TRBD1 matches at 7 bases. CDR1 is LGHDT and CDR2 is YNNKEL in the germline V gene (reference sequence). This CDR3 has 16 amino acids. V lost 0 bases and J lost 4; bases outside the gene matches: 8. CDR3 sequence reads: CASSQERGGTAYGYTF. CDR3 DNA: TGTGCCAGCAGCCAAGAGCGTGGCGGGACAGCCTATGGCTACACCTTC.

This clone was counted between two and nine times. V usage is TRBV7-2 and J usage is TRBJ2-7; 7 nucleotides match TRBD1. The CDR3 length is 14 residues. V lost 5 bases, J lost 3 bases, and 7 bases stayed unmatched. Germline lookup yields CDR1 SGHTA and CDR2 FQGNSA. CDR3 loop: CASSTDGTDYEQYF. CDR3 coding DNA: TGTGCCAGCAGCACCGATGGGACAGACTACGAGCAGTACTTC. The full variable domain, in which reference TRBV7-2 and TRBJ2-7 provide the parts outside the CDR3, is GAGVSQSPSNKVTEKGKDVELRCDPISGHTALYWYRQSLGQGLEFLIYFQGNSAPDKSGLPSDRFSAERTGGSVSTLTIQRTQQEDSAVYLCASSTDGTDYEQYFGPGTRLTVT.

The chain links TRBV7-3 to TRBJ2-5; D is unclear. CDR1 and CDR2 (germline): SGHTA, FQGTGA. Between the trimmed V and J ends, which lost 1 base and 0 bases, there was a span of 9 bases. The CDR3 length is 15 residues. The CDR3 sequence: CASSLSGVDQETQYF. In DNA, the CDR3 is TGTGCCAGCAGCTTAAGCGGCGTGGACCAAGAGACCCAGTACTTC. The entire variable domain, with the rest obtained from reference TRBV7-3 and TRBJ2-5, is as follows: GAGVSQTPSNKVTEKGKYVELRCDPISGHTALYWYRQSLGQGPEFLIYFQGTGAADDSGLPNDRFFAVRPEGSVSTLKIQRTERGDSAVYLCASSLSGVDQETQYFGPGTRLLVL.

V and J are TRBV28 and TRBJ2-5; tentatively, D is TRBD1 (5 bases). Germline assignment: CDR1 MDHEN and CDR2 SYDVKM. The V end was cut by 6 bases, the J end by 6 bases, with 14 bases between. The CDR3 covers 13 residues. CDR3 in amino acids: CASRIRAGKTQYF. The CDR3 nucleotides are TGTGCCAGCAGAATCAGGGCCGGAAAGACCCAGTACTTC.

The V call is TRBV5-4, the J call TRBJ2-5; D ambiguous. This CDR3 comprises 14 residues. Germline V gene lookup returns CDR1 SGHNT and CDR2 YYREEE (reference sequence). The V and J ends lost 0 bases and 0 bases respectively, with 6 bases between them. CDR3 sequence (DNA): TGTGCCAGCAGCTTGGGACTTTACCAAGAGACCCAGTACTTC. Its protein is CASSLGLYQETQYF.

The chain links TRBV28 to TRBJ1-5; no firm D call. V was clipped by 4 bases and J by 2 bases, with 12 bases between them. Germline loops: CDR1 MDHEN, CDR2 SYDVKM. This CDR3 spans 15 amino acids. In nucleotides, the CDR3 is TGTGCCAGCAGTTCTCCGGAAGGCGGCAATCAGCCCCAGCATTTT. Residues: CASSSPEGGNQPQHF.

The V call is TRBV3-1 (or the pseudogene TRBV3-2), the J call TRBJ2-1; no clear D. The CDR3 covers 15 residues. Trimming shortened V by 0 bases and J by 3 bases, and 9 bases separated the two germline ends. Germline V gene sequence: CDR1 LGHDT, CDR2 YNNKEL (reference sequence). The CDR3 nucleotides read TGTGCCAGCAGCCAAGATCGGACGAGCTACAATGAGCAGTTCTTC. This encodes CASSQDRTSYNEQFF.

The chain is built from TRBV18 and TRBJ2-3; D call uncertain. Germline values: CDR1 KGHSH, CDR2 LQKENI. The V and J ends lost 3 bases and 0 bases respectively, with 4 bases between them. This CDR3 region has 13 residues. CDR3 in amino acids: CASSPMSTDTQYF. The CDR3 coding sequence is TGTGCCAGCTCACCTATGAGCACAGATACGCAGTATTTT.

The rearrangement links TRBV5-6 to TRBJ2-1; D may correspond to TRBD1 or TRBD2 (5 bases each). Trimming left V 2 bases short and J 0 bases short, with 12 bases between. The CDR3 totals 16 residues. Germline V gene sequence: CDR1 SGHDT, CDR2 YYEEEE. CDR3 sequence reads: CASSFGTGSSYNEQFF. CDR3 sequence (DNA): TGTGCCAGCAGCTTCGGGACGGGTTCCTCCTACAATGAGCAGTTCTTC.

The chain has TRBV11-2 and TRBJ2-4; possibly TRBD1 for D (5 bases). Per the germline V gene, CDR1 is SGHAT and CDR2 is FQNNGV. The V end lost 1 base, the J end lost 5 bases, and 12 bases lay between the germline ends. CDR3 size: 15 residues. DNA of the CDR3: TGTGCCAGCAGCTTAGGGACGACAGACCAAAACATTCAGTACTTC. Its protein product is CASSLGTTDQNIQYF.

The chain couples TRBV27 to TRBJ2-7; tentatively, D is TRBD2 (7 bases). Germline V gene sequence: CDR1 MNHEY, CDR2 SMNVEV (reference sequence). This CDR3 has 16 amino acids. Trimming left V 6 bases short and J 3 bases short, with 21 bases between. The CDR3 here is CASSFYVGGHYYEQYF. The DNA of the CDR3 is TGTGCCAGCAGCTTCTATGTGGGGGGGCATTACTACGAGCAGTACTTC.

The chain uses TRBV7-8 and TRBJ2-3, with 11 positions matching TRBD2. The CDR3 is 14 residues long. The ends lost 5 bases at V and 4 bases at J; junction bases unmatched: 2. CDR1 SGHVS and CDR2 FQNEAQ come from the germline V gene. CDR3 bases: TGTGCCAGCAGCCGACTAGCGGGGCCAGATACGCAGTATTTT. This encodes CASSRLAGPDTQYF.

The CDR3 sequence: CASSHPWGYEQYF. Written as DNA, the CDR3 is TGTGCCAGCAGCCACCCGTGGGGATACGAGCAGTACTTC. The chain has TRBV28 and TRBJ2-7; D not certain. Trimming took 6 bases from V and 4 from J, leaving 13 bases between them. Germline CDR1 is MDHEN and CDR2 is SYDVKM. The CDR3 has 13 amino acids.

The chain combines TRBV4-2 with TRBJ2-2; perhaps TRBD1 as D (7 bases). From germline, CDR1 is LGHNA and CDR2 YNFKEQ. Trimming took off 0 bases at V and 5 bases at J, with 16 bases between the two ends. The CDR3 length is 17 residues. The CDR3 nucleotides are TGTGCCAGCAGCCAAGATCTAGGGCAGGGGGGTACCGGGGAGCTGTTTTTT. It is translated as CASSQDLGQGGTGELFF.

This chain connects TRBV6-5 to TRBJ2-1; tentatively, D is TRBD2 (6 bases). Trimming shortened V by 8 bases and J by 7 bases, and 15 bases separated the two germline ends. Germline CDR1 is MNHEY and CDR2 is SVGAGI. This CDR3 comprises 13 residues. This chain's CDR3 is CASGGIKGNEQFF. The CDR3 nucleotides read TGTGCCAGCGGCGGGATCAAGGGTAATGAGCAGTTCTTC.

The J gene is TRBJ2-7, the V gene TRBV6-5; 9 nucleotides align to TRBD2. With V trimmed by 4 bases and J by 7 bases, 8 bases remained unmatched. CDR3 length: 14 amino acids. Germline V gene data show CDR1 as MNHEY and CDR2 as SVGAGI. In DNA form, the CDR3 reads TGTGCCAGCAGTTTGGCGGGAGGGGGGGCGGAGCAGTACTTC. It specifies CASSLAGGGAEQYF.

The rearrangement joins TRBV6-2 or TRBV6-3 to TRBJ2-7; 8 bases map to TRBD2. The V gene end was trimmed by 4 bases and the J gene end by 7 bases; junction bases not matched to a gene: 9. Germline CDR1 is MNHEY and CDR2 is SVGEGT. CDR3 length: 14 residues. CDR3 sequence reads: CASSFPEGLEEQYF. CDR3 nucleotides: TGTGCCAGCAGTTTCCCCGAGGGACTAGAAGAGCAGTACTTC.

The V call is TRBV24-1, the J call TRBJ2-2; D not resolved. From germline, CDR1 is KGHDR and CDR2 SFDVKD. Trimming took 4 bases from V and 3 from J, leaving 8 bases between them. The CDR3 covers 14 residues. DNA of the CDR3: TGTGCCACCAGTGAAAACAAAGACACCGGGGAGCTGTTTTTT. Its protein is CATSENKDTGELFF.

This chain connects TRBV29-1 to TRBJ2-7; 8 bases line up with TRBD2. Germline values: CDR1 SQVTM, CDR2 ANQGSEA. V shed 6 bases, J shed 4 bases, and the junction held 11 bases outside the gene matches. This CDR3 is 14 amino acids long. The CDR3 sequence: CSVGSGRAKYEQYF. CDR3 sequence (DNA): TGCAGCGTAGGGAGCGGGAGAGCTAAATACGAGCAGTACTTC.

CDR3 nucleotides: TGTGCCAGCAGTAACAGGGGTACTGGGGCCAACGTCCTGACTTTC. Translation gives CASSNRGTGANVLTF. V usage is TRBV21-1 and J usage is TRBJ2-6; the table's D call, TRBD1, has no DNA check behind it. TRBV21-1 is assigned pseudogene status. The CDR3 spans 15 residues.